Shown below are 11 T cell receptor beta chains from a single sample sequenced in a study of blood T cells in healthy people across ages. Together with a sample-barcoded 5' primer, a J-beta primer mix was included in a second PCR lasting roughly 6 to 12 cycles. Each CDR3 protein gets one entry after TCRdb re-called the 5' RACE reads with MiXCR. The profile shows 1.5 million to 2 million distinct CDR3 sequences, 49% of them singletons. The material sequenced was blood. Receptors were obtained from a woman aged 40 to 55 in good health.

This clonotype was observed a single time. At one end, the junction sequence differs from germline, possibly due to a read error. The chain joins TRBV29-1 to TRBJ2-1; 8 bases are shared with TRBD1. CDR1 is SQVTM, CDR2 ANQGSEA, per germline. The CDR3 consists of 12 residues. The CDR3 nucleotides are TGCAGCATTGAAGATACAGGGGGGAAGCAGTTCTTC. It is translated as CSIEDTGGKQFF.

The genes are TRBV5-5 and TRBJ1-1; no definite D call. Germline V CDR1 and CDR2: SGHKS, YYEKEE (reference sequence). With 7 bases removed from V and 1 base from J, the gap between germline ends came to 8 bases. This CDR3 is built from 12 residues. The CDR3 DNA sequence: TGTGCCAGCCTCTCCCCGAACACTGAAGCTTTCTTT. It translates to CASLSPNTEAFF.

This clonotype was counted only a few times. The chain employs TRBV12-3 or TRBV12-4 and TRBJ2-3, with TRBD2 identical over 9 bases. The V and J ends lost 7 bases and 0 bases, in that order; junction bases with no gene match: 11. The CDR3 consists of 17 residues. The CDR3 here is CASKRAGGPSSTDTQYF. The CDR3 DNA sequence: TGTGCCAGCAAGCGAGCGGGGGGTCCCTCTAGCACAGATACGCAGTATTTT.

This clonotype appeared a few times. The chain employs TRBV10-3 and TRBJ1-1; D perhaps matches TRBD1 (6 bases). CDR1 and CDR2 (germline): ENHRY, SYGVKD. The CDR3 totals 14 residues. V was cut by 6 bases and J by 4 bases, with 15 bases left in between. CDR3: CAIRGDLGGTEAFF. CDR3 coding DNA: TGTGCCATCAGGGGGGACTTAGGGGGCACTGAAGCTTTCTTT.

This sequence joins TRBV4-2 and TRBJ2-1, with D possibly being TRBD1 or TRBD2 (5 bases each). The CDR3 is 15 amino acids. CDR1 and CDR2 (germline): LGHNA, YNFKEQ. V lost 8 bases, J lost 2 bases, and 16 bases lay in between. The CDR3 loop is CASRFGTTTYNEQFF. The CDR3 bases are TGTGCCAGCCGATTTGGGACCACTACCTACAATGAGCAGTTCTTC.

This clonotype is a singleton in its sample. The J gene is TRBJ2-7, the V gene TRBV6-2 or TRBV6-3, with a possible D match to TRBD1 (5 bases). The last part of the DNA fits TRBJ2-5 better; the J call may be wrong. This CDR3 region has 16 residues. CDR1 is MNHEY, CDR2 SVGEGT, per germline. In nucleotides, the CDR3 is TGTGCCAGCAGACACCAATTCGCCAGGGCCGAAGAGACCCAGTACTTC. Amino acid sequence: CASRHQFARAEETQYF.

This clonotype occurred a few times. The genes are TRBV27 and TRBJ2-7, with D perhaps matching TRBD1 (5 bases). CDR3 length: 14 residues. Trimming shortened V by 5 bases and J by 2 bases, and 13 bases separated the two germline ends. Germline V gene data show CDR1 as MNHEY and CDR2 as SMNVEV (reference sequence). CDR3 coding DNA: TGTGCCAGCAGTGATAGGGGCACTACCTACGAGCAGTACTTC. The encoded protein is CASSDRGTTYEQYF.

The genes are TRBV7-6 and TRBJ2-7; the D gene is possibly TRBD2 (6 bases). Germline CDR1 reads SGHVS; CDR2 reads FNYEAQ. The CDR3 spans 16 residues. V was shortened by 5 bases and J by 2 bases, with 19 bases between the two germline ends. This chain's CDR3 is CASSPRLAGRPYEQYF. The CDR3 DNA follows: TGTGCCAGCAGCCCGAGGCTCGCGGGGAGGCCCTACGAGCAGTACTTC. Complete variable domain (other parts from reference TRBV7-6 and TRBJ2-7): GAGVSQSPRYKVTKRGQDVALRCDPISGHVSLYWYRQALGQGPEFLTYFNYEAQQDKSGLPNDRFSAERPEGSISTLTIQRTEQRDSAMYRCASSPRLAGRPYEQYFGPGTRLTVT.

There are a few counts of this clonotype. The rearrangement links TRBV7-2 to TRBJ1-1; D is undetermined. The CDR3 extends over 15 amino acids. Germline assignment: CDR1 SGHTA and CDR2 FQGNSA. The V end was cut by 2 bases, the J end by 0 bases, with 10 bases between. The CDR3 spells CASSLRRAMNTEAFF. As DNA, the CDR3 is TGTGCCAGCAGCTTAAGACGCGCCATGAACACTGAAGCTTTCTTT.

This clonotype was picked up a small number of times. This chain uses TRBV7-2 with TRBJ2-6; 10 nucleotides agree with TRBD1. Germline CDR1 and CDR2: SGHTA and FQGNSA. The length of the CDR3 is 18 residues. V lost 5 bases and J lost 0; bases outside the gene matches: 7. The CDR3 sequence is CASSPRDRGYSGANVLTF. In DNA form, the CDR3 reads TGTGCCAGCAGCCCCCGGGACAGGGGTTACTCTGGGGCCAACGTCCTGACTTTC.

The chain uses TRBV28 and TRBJ2-7; 8 bases agree with TRBD1. The tail of the sequence fits TRBJ2-5 better, so the J call may be wrong. The germline V gene has CDR1 MDHEN and CDR2 SYDVKM. The CDR3 spans 15 residues. This CDR3 is CASSFQGAQSRTQYF. CDR3 nucleotide sequence: TGTGCCAGCAGTTTTCAGGGGGCGCAGTCTAGGACCCAGTACTTC.